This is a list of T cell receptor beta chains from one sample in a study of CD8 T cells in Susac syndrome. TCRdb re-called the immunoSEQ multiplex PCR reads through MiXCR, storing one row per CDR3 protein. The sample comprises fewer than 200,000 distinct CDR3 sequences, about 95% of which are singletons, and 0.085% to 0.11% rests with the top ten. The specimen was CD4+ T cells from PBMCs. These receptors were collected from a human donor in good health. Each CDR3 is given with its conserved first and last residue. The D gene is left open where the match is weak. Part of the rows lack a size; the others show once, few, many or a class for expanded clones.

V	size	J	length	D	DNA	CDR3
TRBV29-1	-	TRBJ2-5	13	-	TGCAGCGTGAACTGGTCAGGGAAAGAGACCCAGTACTTC	CSVNWSGKETQYF
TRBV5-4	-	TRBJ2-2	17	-	TGTGCCAGCAGCTTGGGCCCGCGGATCCGTGGCACCGGGGAGCTGTTTTTT	CASSLGPRIRGTGELFF
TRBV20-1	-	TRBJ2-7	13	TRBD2	TGCAGTGCTCGACTAGCCGGTTTTTACGAGCAGTACTTC	CSARLAGFYEQYF
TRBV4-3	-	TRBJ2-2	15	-	TGCGCCAGCAGCCAAGACGGGGAGGACACCGGGGAGCTGTTTTTT	CASSQDGEDTGELFF
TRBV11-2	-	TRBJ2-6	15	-	TGTGCCAGCACCTACACAGGGACCGGGGCCAACGTCCTGACTTTC	CASTYTGTGANVLTF
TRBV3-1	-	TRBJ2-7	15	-	TGTGCCAGCAGCCAAGGTCCCCGTGGGAGCGACGAGCAGTACTTC	CASSQGPRGSDEQYF
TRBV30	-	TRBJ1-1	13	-	TGTGCCTGGATGCTGGAGGCGAACACTGAAGCTTTCTTT	CAWMLEANTEAFF
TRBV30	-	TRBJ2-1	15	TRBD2	TGTGCCTGGAGTCCCGCCGGGACTAGAACCAATGAGCAGTTCTTC	CAWSPAGTRTNEQFF
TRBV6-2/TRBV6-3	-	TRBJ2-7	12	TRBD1	TGTGCCAGCGGGGACAGCCTCTACGAGCAGTACTTC	CASGDSLYEQYF
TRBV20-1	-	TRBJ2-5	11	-	TGCAGTGCTAGACACAGTGAGACCCAGTACTTC	CSARHSETQYF
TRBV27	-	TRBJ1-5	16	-	TGTGCCAGCAGTTTCGTTGGCAGGGGATTCAATCAGCCCCAGCATTTT	CASSFVGRGFNQPQHF
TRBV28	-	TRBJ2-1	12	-	TGTGCCAGCAGTTTGTTGGGAGATGAGCAGTTCTTC	CASSLLGDEQFF
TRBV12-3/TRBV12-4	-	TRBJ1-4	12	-	TGTGCCAGCAGTTTTACCCCATCCAAACTGTTTTTT	CASSFTPSKLFF
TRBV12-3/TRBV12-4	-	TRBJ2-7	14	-	TGTGCCAGCAGCGCTCGTGGACCGGGCCGCGAGCAGTACTTC	CASSARGPGREQYF
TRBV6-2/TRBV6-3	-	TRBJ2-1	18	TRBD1	TGTGCCAGCAGTACCGAGACAGGGGGCGGTCACTCCTACAATGAGCAGTTCTTC	CASSTETGGGHSYNEQFF
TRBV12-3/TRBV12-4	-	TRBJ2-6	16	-	TGTGCCAACGCCCGGACACCGGGCTCTGGGGCCAACGTCCTGACTTTC	CANARTPGSGANVLTF
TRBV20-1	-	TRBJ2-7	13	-	TGCAGCCTGGGGGCTAGGACCCCCTACGAGCAGTACTTC	CSLGARTPYEQYF
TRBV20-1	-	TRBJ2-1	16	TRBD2	TGCAGTGCTAACCGACTAGCGGGAGTCACCTACAATGAGCAGTTCTTC	CSANRLAGVTYNEQFF
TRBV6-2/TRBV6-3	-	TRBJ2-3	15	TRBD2	TGTGCCAGCAGAAATAGCGGGAACCCCACAGATACGCAGTATTTT	CASRNSGNPTDTQYF
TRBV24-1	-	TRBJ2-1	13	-	TGTGCCACCAGTGATTTCGCCAGGAGTGAGCAGTTCTTC	CATSDFARSEQFF
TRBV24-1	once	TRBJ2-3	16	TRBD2	TGTGCCACCAGTTCCCTCCGGGGAGGGCCAAGAGATACGCAGTATTTT	CATSSLRGGPRDTQYF
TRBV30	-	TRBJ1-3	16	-	TGTGCCTGGAGTGTGGGTTCGGGGCTAGTCGGAAACACCATATATTTT	CAWSVGSGLVGNTIYF
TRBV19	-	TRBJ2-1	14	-	TGTGCCAGTAGTAACGTGGGACAAACCAATGAGCAGTTCTTC	CASSNVGQTNEQFF
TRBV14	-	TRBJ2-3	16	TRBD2	TGTGCCAGCAGCCGTAGCGGGGGAACAGCTACCGATACGCAGTATTTT	CASSRSGGTATDTQYF
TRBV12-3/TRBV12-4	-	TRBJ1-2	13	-	TGTGCCAGCAGCCCGACAAGTTCGTATGGCTACACCTTC	CASSPTSSYGYTF
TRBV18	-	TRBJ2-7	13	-	TGTGCCAGCTCACCTAGGACAGAATACGAGCAGTACTTC	CASSPRTEYEQYF
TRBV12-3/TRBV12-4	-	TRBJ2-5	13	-	TGTGCCAGCAGTGAGGACACCAAAGAGACCCAGTACTTC	CASSEDTKETQYF
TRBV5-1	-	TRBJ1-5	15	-	TGCGCCAGCAGCAGGACCGGTTCGAGCAATCAGCCCCAGCATTTT	CASSRTGSSNQPQHF
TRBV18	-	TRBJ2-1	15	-	TGTGCCAGCTTAATGGCGGTGGGATTCTACAATGAGCAGTTCTTC	CASLMAVGFYNEQFF
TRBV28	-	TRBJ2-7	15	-	TGTGCCAGCAGTTCCGACTCTTCAAACCTATACGAGCAGTACTTC	CASSSDSSNLYEQYF
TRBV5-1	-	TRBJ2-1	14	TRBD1	TGCGCCAGCAGCGTGGACAGGGCTAACAATGAGCAGTTCTTC	CASSVDRANNEQFF
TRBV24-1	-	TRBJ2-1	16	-	TGTGCCACCAGTGTCCCCGGGGGGGACAGTTGGCATGAGCAGTTCTTC	CATSVPGGDSWHEQFF
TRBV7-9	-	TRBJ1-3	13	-	TGTGCCAGCAGAAAAAATACTGGAAACACCATATATTTT	CASRKNTGNTIYF
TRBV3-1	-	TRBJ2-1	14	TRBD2	TGTGCCAGCAGCCGCCTGGACCGGGAGGATGAGCAGTTCTTC	CASSRLDREDEQFF
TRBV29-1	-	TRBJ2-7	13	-	TGCAGCGTTGAGGTAGGGGTCCAGTACGAGCAGTACTTC	CSVEVGVQYEQYF
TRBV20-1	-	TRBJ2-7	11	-	TGCAGTGCAACGGACTGGGGCGAGCAGTACTTC	CSATDWGEQYF
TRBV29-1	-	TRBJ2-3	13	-	TGCAGCGTCAAACGGGGTAGCGGAGATACGCAGTATTTT	CSVKRGSGDTQYF
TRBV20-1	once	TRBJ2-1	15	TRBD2	TGCAGTGCTAGAACGCCTAGCGGGAGAGTTAATGAGCAGTTCTTC	CSARTPSGRVNEQFF
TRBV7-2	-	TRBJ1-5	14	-	TGTGCCAGCAGCTTAATAGGGCCGGATCAGCCCCAGCATTTT	CASSLIGPDQPQHF
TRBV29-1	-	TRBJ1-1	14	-	TGCAGCGTTGAAGCGATGGGGATGAACACTGAAGCTTTCTTT	CSVEAMGMNTEAFF
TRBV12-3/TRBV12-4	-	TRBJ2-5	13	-	TGTGCCAGCAGTACAAATAGACAAGAGACCCAGTACTTC	CASSTNRQETQYF
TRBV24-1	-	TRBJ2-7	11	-	TGTGCCACCCCCGGAACGAGCGAGCAGTACTTC	CATPGTSEQYF
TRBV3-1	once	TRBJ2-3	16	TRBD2	TGTGCCAGCAGCAAGGGACTAGCGGGAGGGACAGATACGCAGTATTTT	CASSKGLAGGTDTQYF
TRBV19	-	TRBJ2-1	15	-	TGTGCCAGTAGTTTAGCGCCCCAGGTGATGGATGAGCAGTTCTTC	CASSLAPQVMDEQFF
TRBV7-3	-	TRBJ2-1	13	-	TGTGCCAGCAGTCTCTGGACGGGTAATGAGCAGTTCTTC	CASSLWTGNEQFF
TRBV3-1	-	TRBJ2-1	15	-	TGTGCCAGCAGCCCCCGGGTCGAGTCCTACAATGAGCAGTTCTTC	CASSPRVESYNEQFF
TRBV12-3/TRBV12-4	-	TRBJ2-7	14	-	TGTGCCAGCAGATGGGGGGAGAGGACCTACGAGCAGTACTTC	CASRWGERTYEQYF
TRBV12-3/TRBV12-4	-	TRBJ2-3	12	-	TGTGCCAGCAGCCACACTCGGGTTCCGCAGTATTTT	CASSHTRVPQYF
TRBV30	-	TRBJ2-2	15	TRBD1	TGTGCCTGGAGTGTACGGGACAGGGTTACCGGGGAGCTGTTTTTT	CAWSVRDRVTGELFF
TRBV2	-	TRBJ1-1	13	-	TGTGCCAGCAGTAAAGACAGGAACACTGAAGCTTTCTTT	CASSKDRNTEAFF
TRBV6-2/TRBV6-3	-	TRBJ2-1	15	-	TGTGCCAGCAGTCCCCGGCTAGTACGGGACAATGAGCAGTTCTTC	CASSPRLVRDNEQFF